A single sample gave rise to the 11 T cell receptor beta chains below, sequenced in a study of control samples from healthy donors and cancer patients. This table comes from immunoSEQ multiplex PCR, and its TCRdb copy is limited to in-frame clones, with some not included. This table has approximately 120,000 clones, around nine tenths appearing once. The sample was blood. The receptors were sampled from a woman aged 45-65 years in good health.

The rearrangement uses TRBV27 and TRBJ2-1, with TRBD1 matching over 7 bases. Trimming removed 4 bases from V and 4 bases from J; junction bases left unmatched: 7. Per germline, CDR1 MNHEY and CDR2 SMNVEV (reference sequence). The CDR3 loop spans 15 amino acids. CDR3 sequence: CASSSIPGQYNEQFF. CDR3 nucleotide sequence: TGTGCCAGCAGTTCGATACCGGGACAGTACAATGAGCAGTTCTTC.

V gene TRBV5-1 combines with J gene TRBJ2-1, with 8 bases identical to TRBD2. CDR3 length: 16 residues. The V and J ends lost 7 bases and 4 bases, in that order; junction bases with no gene match: 13. Per germline, CDR1 SGHRS and CDR2 YFSETQ. CDR3 coding DNA: TGCGCCAGCCACCTTGAGCGGGGGCGGGGGTACAATGAGCAGTTCTTC. Translated: CASHLERGRGYNEQFF.

The CDR3 region has the DNA TGTGCCAGCAGCTTAGAGGCTTTTAATAACTATGGCTACACCTTC. This gives the protein CASSLEAFNNYGYTF. This rearrangement joins TRBV7-9 to TRBJ1-2; D unclear. CDR1 SEHNR and CDR2 FQNEAQ come from the germline V gene (reference sequence). The V end was cut by 1 base, the J end by 1 base, with 10 bases between. The CDR3 totals 15 residues.

The rearrangement uses TRBV5-5 and TRBJ1-4; 7 bases align to TRBD1. Germline CDR1 and CDR2: SGHKS and YYEKEE (reference sequence). Germline trimming cut 4 bases from V and 4 bases from J; bases unmatched to any gene: 7. CDR3 length equals 15 residues. The CDR3, as DNA: TGTGCCAGCAGCCCTCCGGGACAGTATAATGAAAAACTGTTTTTT. The encoded protein is CASSPPGQYNEKLFF.

The chain recombines TRBV24-1 with TRBJ1-5; D possibly corresponds to TRBD1 (5 bases). This CDR3 contains 15 residues. Germline assignment: CDR1 KGHDR and CDR2 SFDVKD. V shed 2 bases and J shed 3 bases, with 10 bases lying between them. CDR3 protein: CATSDSSTVNQPQHF. The CDR3 coding sequence is TGTGCCACCAGTGATTCCTCGACAGTCAATCAGCCCCAGCATTTT.

The chain has TRBV11-1 and TRBJ1-2, with TRBD1 matching over 8 bases. CDR3 length: 13 amino acids. Germline assignment: CDR1 SGHAT and CDR2 FQDESV (reference sequence). Trimming at V came to 3 bases and at J to 9 bases, leaving 6 bases not matched to a gene. The CDR3, as DNA: TGTGCCAGCAGCTTGGACAGGGAGGGGAGCTACACCTTC. The encoded protein is CASSLDREGSYTF.

On this clone: Distinct nucleotide sequences in the sample also encode this CDR3. The gene calls are TRBV6-2 or TRBV6-3 and TRBJ2-3, with 9 bases identical to TRBD2. The CDR3 length is 17 residues. CDR1 and CDR2 from the germline V gene are MNHEY and SVGEGT. J gave up 1 base and V 4 bases, and 9 bases lay outside the gene matches. The DNA of the CDR3 is TGTGCCAGCAGTTCCCGTACTAGCGGGTCCGGCACAGATACGCAGTATTTT. Amino acid sequence: CASSSRTSGSGTDTQYF.

V and J are TRBV6-1 and TRBJ1-2; D gene unclear. Looked up from germline, CDR1 is MNHNS and CDR2 is SASEGT. The CDR3 covers 14 residues. V shed 0 bases and J shed 5 bases, with 10 bases lying between them. The CDR3 loop is CASSEARQRYGYTF. DNA for the CDR3: TGTGCCAGCAGTGAAGCGCGGCAGAGATATGGCTACACCTTC.

V is TRBV29-1 and J is TRBJ1-1; the D gene is possibly TRBD1 (6 bases). The CDR3 length is 14 residues. Germline V gene lookup returns CDR1 SQVTM and CDR2 ANQGSEA. V was pared by 7 bases and J by 2 bases, with 17 bases between. The CDR3 loop is CSGKPGTLNTEAFF. The CDR3 nucleotides read TGCAGCGGGAAGCCCGGGACACTTAACACTGAAGCTTTCTTT.

There are a few counts of this clone. CDR3 sequence reads: CASSGRGNQPQHF. In nucleotides, the CDR3 is TGTGCCAGCAGTGGACGGGGCAATCAGCCCCAGCATTTT. The chain recombines TRBV2 with TRBJ1-5; D unclear. This CDR3 comprises 13 residues. V shed 4 bases and J shed 2 bases, with 6 bases lying between them. CDR1 and CDR2 from the germline V gene are SNHLY and FYNNEI.

The genes are TRBV5-1 and TRBJ2-5; no firm D call. Germline V CDR1 and CDR2: SGHRS, YFSETQ. V lost 4 bases, J lost 5 bases, and 18 bases lay in between. This CDR3 spans 15 amino acids. The CDR3 is CASSQTARSRETQYF. The DNA of the CDR3 is TGCGCCAGCAGCCAAACGGCCCGAAGCAGGGAGACCCAGTACTTC.